One sample yielded the 7 T cell receptor beta chains listed below, sequenced in a study of CD8+CD57+ T cells in acquired aplastic anemia. Genomic DNA served as template for TCR beta VDJ and CDR3 profiling. TCRdb reprocessed the reads with MiXCR, giving one entry per CDR3 protein. The sample contains approximately 380,000 distinct CDR3 sequences, roughly 64% of which appear only once. The material sequenced was sorted CD4+, CD8+, or CD8+CD57+ T cells (not recorded which) from PBMCs. The receptors here all came from a human donor in good health, serving as a control.

The chain joins TRBV29-1 to TRBJ2-7; 9 bases are shared with TRBD2. CDR1 is SQVTM and CDR2 is ANQGSEA in the germline V gene. The CDR3 has 13 residues. The V gene end was trimmed by 7 bases and the J gene end by 0 bases; junction bases not matched to a gene: 4. This chain's CDR3 is CSAGTSYSYEQYF. The DNA of the CDR3 is TGCAGCGCCGGGACTAGCTACTCCTACGAGCAGTACTTC.

This clonotype occurred many times. V is TRBV29-1 and J is TRBJ2-6; D is undetermined. The V end was cut by 3 bases, the J end by 15 bases, with 18 bases between. There are 13 residues in the CDR3. In germline, CDR1 is SQVTM, CDR2 ANQGSEA. CDR3 protein: CSVDGSPSGDLTF. In DNA form, the CDR3 reads TGCAGCGTTGACGGCAGCCCCTCAGGTGACCTGACTTTC. Complete variable domain (other parts from reference TRBV29-1 and TRBJ2-6): SAVISQKPSRDICQRGTSLTIQCQVDSQVTMMFWYRQQPGQSLTLIATANQGSEATYESGFVIDKFPISRPNLTFSTLTVSNMSPEDSSIYLCSVDGSPSGDLTFGAGSRLTVL.

This chain links TRBV20-1 with TRBJ2-5; 8 nucleotides agree with TRBD1. The CDR3 sequence is 20 residues long. J gave up 2 bases and V 1 base, and 21 bases lay outside the gene matches. Looked up from germline, CDR1 is DFQATT and CDR2 is SNEGSKA (reference sequence). CDR3 sequence (DNA): TGCAGTGCTAGAGCCCCGAGCAGGGGGCTATACGAGCAGGATCAAGAGACCCAGTACTTC. Translated, it gives CSARAPSRGLYEQDQETQYF.

With respect to this clonotype: In this CDR3 the conserved last residue, phenylalanine or tryptophan, is missing, so a read error is likely. It is unclear where the CDR3 begins or ends on the DNA, so no DNA is shown, and the CDR3 is as TCRdb lists it. The chain joins TRBV7-2 to TRBJ2-3; TRBD1 reflects the table's D call only, with no check against the DNA. 13 amino acids form the CDR3, both terminal residues included. Germline loops: CDR1 SGHTA, CDR2 FQGNSA. CDR3 in amino acids: CASSLVGTGEYDY.

Concerning this clonotype: No conserved phenylalanine or tryptophan ends this CDR3, so it is likely a read error. The chain uses TRBV19 and TRBJ1-2; D perhaps matches TRBD1 (5 bases). The V gene lost 6 bases and the J gene lost 9 bases, with 17 bases spanning the gap. The CDR3 extends over 13 amino acids. Germline CDR1 and CDR2: LNHDA and SQIVND (reference sequence). The DNA of the CDR3 is TGTGCCAGTAGCACAAGGGGCGAGTATAGCTACACCTCC. Translation gives CASSTRGEYSYTS.

The chain carries TRBV14 and TRBJ2-7; 10 nucleotides align to TRBD1. V lost 3 bases to trimming and J lost 4 bases; unmatched junction nucleotides: 6. The germline CDR1 and CDR2 sequences are SGHDN and FVKESK. The CDR3 is made up of 15 amino acids. CDR3 DNA: TGTGCCAGCAGCCACCGGACAGGGGGTTTTTACGAGCAGTACTTC. Translating it yields CASSHRTGGFYEQYF.

This clonotype showed up just once. V gene TRBV9 combines with J gene TRBJ1-4; 7 bases map to TRBD1. The CDR3 sequence is 15 residues long. Germline values: CDR1 SGDLS, CDR2 YYNGEE. V lost 3 bases and J lost 14; bases outside the gene matches: 16. CDR3 sequence: CASSATGAYNEKLFF. CDR3 DNA: TGTGCCAGCAGCGCAACAGGGGCTTACAATGAGAAGCTGTTTTTT.